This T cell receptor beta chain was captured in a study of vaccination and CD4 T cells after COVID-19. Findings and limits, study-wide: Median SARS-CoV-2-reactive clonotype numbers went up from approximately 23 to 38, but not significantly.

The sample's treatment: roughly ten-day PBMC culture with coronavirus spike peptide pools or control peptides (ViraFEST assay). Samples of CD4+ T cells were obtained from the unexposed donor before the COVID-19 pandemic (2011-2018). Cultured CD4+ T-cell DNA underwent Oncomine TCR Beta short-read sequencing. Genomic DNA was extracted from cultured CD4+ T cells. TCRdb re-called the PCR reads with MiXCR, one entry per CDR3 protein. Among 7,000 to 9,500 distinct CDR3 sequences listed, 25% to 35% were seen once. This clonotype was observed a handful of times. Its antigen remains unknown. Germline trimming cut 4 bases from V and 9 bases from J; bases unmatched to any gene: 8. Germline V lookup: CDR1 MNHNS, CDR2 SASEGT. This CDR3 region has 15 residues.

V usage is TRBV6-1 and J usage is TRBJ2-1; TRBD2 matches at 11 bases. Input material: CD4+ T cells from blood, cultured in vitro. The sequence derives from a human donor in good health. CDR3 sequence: CASSVTSGSSTEQFF. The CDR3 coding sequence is TGTGCCAGCAGTGTTACTAGCGGGAGTAGCACTGAGCAGTTCTTC.